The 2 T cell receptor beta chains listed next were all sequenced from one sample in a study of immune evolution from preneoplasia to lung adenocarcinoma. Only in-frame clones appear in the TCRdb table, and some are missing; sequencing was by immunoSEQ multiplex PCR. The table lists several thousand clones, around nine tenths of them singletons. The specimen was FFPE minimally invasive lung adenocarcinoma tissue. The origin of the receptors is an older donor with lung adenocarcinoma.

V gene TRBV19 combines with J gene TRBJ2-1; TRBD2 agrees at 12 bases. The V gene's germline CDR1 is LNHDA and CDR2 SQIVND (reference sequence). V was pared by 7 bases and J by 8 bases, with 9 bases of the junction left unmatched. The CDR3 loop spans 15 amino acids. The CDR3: CASKPAASGRDEQFF. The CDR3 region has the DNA TGTGCCAGTAAACCGGCGGCTAGCGGGAGGGATGAGCAGTTCTTC.

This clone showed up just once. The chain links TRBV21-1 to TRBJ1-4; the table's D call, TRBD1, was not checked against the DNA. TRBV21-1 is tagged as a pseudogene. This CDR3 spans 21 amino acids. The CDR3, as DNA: TGTGCCAGCAGCAAACATCCCGGGCGGTCAGGGCAAGGGGCAACTAATGAAAAACTGTTTTTT. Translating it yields CASSKHPGRSGQGATNEKLFF.